The 5 T cell receptor beta chains presented below share a single source sample, sequenced in a study of shared clonotypes between healthy human individuals. Repertoires were generated with immunoSEQ multiplex PCR, while TCRdb's copy carries only in-frame clones and drops some. The sample yields some 1.4 million clones, roughly 96% seen once. The material sequenced was naive CD4+ T cells sorted from blood. Subset specified: CD45RA+ positively selected. The receptors come from a man aged 30 to 39 in good health.

V usage is TRBV9 and J usage is TRBJ2-1, with TRBD2 matching over 8 bases. This CDR3 contains 15 residues. Germline loops: CDR1 SGDLS, CDR2 YYNGEE. V shed 7 bases, J shed 5 bases, and the junction held 11 bases outside the gene matches. The CDR3 loop reads CASSTSGLGNNEQFF. The DNA for the CDR3 is TGTGCCAGCTCCACCTCGGGACTAGGGAACAATGAGCAGTTCTTC. Full variable domain (rest looked up from reference TRBV9 and TRBJ2-1): DSGVTQTPKHLITATGQRVTLRCSPRSGDLSVYWYQQSLDQGLQFLIQYYNGEERAKGNILERFSAQQFPDLHSELNLSSLELGDSALYFCASSTSGLGNNEQFFGPGTRLTVL.

The chain uses TRBV29-1 and TRBJ2-1, with D possibly TRBD1 on 5 matching bases. Germline assignment: CDR1 SQVTM and CDR2 ANQGSEA. V was trimmed by 6 bases and J by 11 bases, leaving 8 bases between them. CDR3 length equals 9 residues. CDR3 sequence reads: CSVGQQQFF. The CDR3 DNA reads as TGCAGCGTGGGGCAGCAGCAGTTCTTC.

As regards this clone: Other DNA sequences from this sample encode an identical CDR3 as well. The chain is built from TRBV7-8 and TRBJ2-1; perhaps TRBD1 as D (6 bases). Looked up from germline, CDR1 is SGHVS and CDR2 is FQNEAQ. V lost 3 bases and J 3 bases, leaving 6 bases between the germline ends. The CDR3 has 13 residues. The CDR3 DNA reads TGTGCCAGCAGCTTGGACAGCTACAATGAGCAGTTCTTC. Protein sequence: CASSLDSYNEQFF.

V is TRBV27 and J is TRBJ2-7; D unclear. V was cut by 2 bases and J by 3 bases, with 14 bases left in between. This CDR3 has 15 residues. CDR1 is MNHEY and CDR2 is SMNVEV in the germline V gene (reference sequence). The CDR3 region has the DNA TGTGCCAGCAGTTTAATTTTTGGTGTGAACTACGAGCAGTACTTC. Its protein product is CASSLIFGVNYEQYF.

A word on this clone: Other DNA variants within this sample encode the same CDR3. This rearrangement joins TRBV5-1 to TRBJ2-7; 9 bases are a match to TRBD1. This CDR3 is built from 14 residues. Germline V CDR1 and CDR2: SGHRS, YFSETQ. V lost 4 bases and J lost 4; bases outside the gene matches: 6. CDR3 in amino acids: CASSRGQGSYEQYF. The CDR3 nucleotides read TGCGCCAGCAGCAGGGGACAGGGTTCTTACGAGCAGTACTTC.